Following are 16 T cell receptor beta chains from one sample sequenced in a study of T-cell reconstitution after alpha-beta-depleted transplantation in children. Unique molecular identifiers were incorporated when the TCRbeta library was constructed. TCRdb re-called the PCR reads with MiXCR, one entry per CDR3 protein. The sample has about 690,000 distinct CDR3 sequences, around 17% seen once. Specimen: PBMCs from the stem cell graft donor, collected from the stem cell graft. These receptors were obtained from a human donor who donated a stem cell graft to a child with acute myeloid leukemia.

A remark on this clonotype: A much bigger clone sits one base away, suggesting this may be a read error. This chain links TRBV4-2 with TRBJ1-1; D gene uncertain. Trimming cost V 6 bases and J 0 bases, with 17 bases left between them. CDR3 length equals 16 residues. Germline CDR1 and CDR2: LGHNA and YNFKEQ. The CDR3 sequence: CASRPRPGFLNTEAFF. CDR3 nucleotides: TGTGCCAGCAGACCTAGGCCGGGGTTCTTGAACACTGAAGCTTTCTTT.

This clonotype was found many times. This chain uses TRBV20-1 with TRBJ1-1, with a possible D match to TRBD1 (6 bases). The CDR3 contains 14 residues. V lost 4 bases, J lost 9 bases, and 21 bases lay in between. Per the germline V gene, CDR1 is DFQATT and CDR2 is SNEGSKA (reference sequence). The CDR3 region has the DNA TGCAGTGCTAAGGGAGGTTTCAGGGGCGCTCAAGCTTTCTTT. This encodes CSAKGGFRGAQAFF.

The sample holds a few counts of this clonotype. The chain employs TRBV5-1 and TRBJ2-3; 8 bases line up with TRBD2. Germline V CDR1 and CDR2: SGHRS, YFSETQ. This CDR3 contains 20 residues. The junction had 22 bases not matched to a gene; V was cut back by 4 bases and J by 3 bases. In nucleotides, the CDR3 is TGCGCCAGCAGCCTCCGACAGCTACAAGTAGGACTAGCCGCTACAGATACGCAGTATTTT. This gives the protein CASSLRQLQVGLAATDTQYF.

The table lists this clonotype with a few counts. J is TRBJ2-7 and V is TRBV2; D unclear. The CDR3 extends over 14 amino acids. CDR1 and CDR2 (germline): SNHLY, FYNNEI. V dropped 4 bases and J dropped 4 bases, with 14 bases sitting between them. The CDR3 protein is CASSVKGNTYEQYF. CDR3 coding DNA: TGTGCCAGCAGTGTAAAGGGAAACACATACGAGCAGTACTTC.

J is TRBJ2-1 and V is TRBV6-5; D is uncertain. The CDR3 is made up of 14 amino acids. Trimming cost V 2 bases and J 1 base, with 6 bases left between them. The V gene's germline CDR1 is MNHEY and CDR2 SVGAGI. The CDR3 spells CASSYIGSYNEQFF. The CDR3 coding sequence is TGTGCCAGCAGTTACATTGGGTCCTACAATGAGCAGTTCTTC.

This clonotype was recorded at least ten times. The genes are TRBV20-1 and TRBJ1-4; 12 bases agree with TRBD1. The CDR3 runs 16 residues. Germline V gene lookup returns CDR1 DFQATT and CDR2 SNEGSKA (reference sequence). The trim removed 3 bases at V and 0 bases at J, leaving 2 bases unmatched. The CDR3 DNA is TGCAGTGCTAGGGGACAGGGGGCGTCAACTAATGAAAAACTGTTTTTT. This codes for CSARGQGASTNEKLFF.

In this sample, this clonotype turned up many times. The chain links TRBV20-1 to TRBJ2-5, with D possibly TRBD2 on 7 matching bases. V was cut by 3 bases and J by 1 base, with 12 bases left in between. The CDR3 extends over 14 amino acids. The germline gives CDR1 DFQATT, CDR2 SNEGSKA (reference sequence). The CDR3 loop is CSARAGAPQETQYF. As DNA, the CDR3 is TGCAGTGCTAGGGCGGGGGCCCCCCAAGAGACCCAGTACTTC.

The gene calls are TRBV12-3 or TRBV12-4 and TRBJ2-2; 7 nucleotides agree with TRBD1. After removal of 3 bases from V and 6 bases from J, the junction contained 19 bases not matched to a gene. This CDR3 region has 19 residues. The CDR3 loop reads CASSFLSLYTGVRAGELFF. CDR3 sequence (DNA): TGTGCCAGCAGTTTCCTATCCCTATATACAGGGGTACGGGCCGGGGAGCTGTTTTTT.

This clonotype was observed a few times. The J gene is TRBJ2-7, the V gene TRBV10-3, with D perhaps assigned TRBD1 or TRBD2 (6 bases each). Germline V CDR1 and CDR2: ENHRY, SYGVKD. The CDR3 is 16 residues long. Deletions cut 2 bases from V and 4 bases from J, with 18 bases between. The CDR3 protein is CAISERGQPLKYEQYF. The CDR3 coding sequence is TGTGCCATCAGTGAGCGGGGGCAGCCCCTTAAATACGAGCAGTACTTC.

In its sample, this clonotype was seen a few times. This rearrangement joins TRBV28 to TRBJ1-5; D is unresolved. Germline CDR1 is MDHEN and CDR2 is SYDVKM. This CDR3 comprises 13 residues. Trimming took 3 bases from V and 7 from J, leaving 10 bases between them. The CDR3 coding sequence is TGTGCCAGCAGTTTTGAGGGCGGACAGCCCCAGCATTTT. Translation: CASSFEGGQPQHF.

This clonotype was picked up many times. V is TRBV20-1 and J is TRBJ1-6; 8 bases are a match to TRBD1. The germline CDR1 and CDR2 sequences are DFQATT and SNEGSKA (reference sequence). With 4 bases clipped from V and 5 bases from J, the junction kept 7 bases outside the gene matches. CDR3 length: 15 residues. The CDR3 reads CSAKRTGYDNSPLHF. CDR3 DNA: TGCAGTGCTAAACGGACAGGGTACGATAATTCACCCCTCCACTTT.

The chain couples TRBV5-5 to TRBJ2-7; tentative D call: TRBD1 (6 bases). V dropped 4 bases and J dropped 2 bases, with 13 bases sitting between them. Germline V gene data show CDR1 as SGHKS and CDR2 as YYEKEE (reference sequence). CDR3 length equals 14 residues. Here the CDR3 DNA reads TGTGCCAGCAGCGCGGACAGTAACCCCTACGAGCAGTACTTC. As protein: CASSADSNPYEQYF. Full variable domain (remainder filled in from reference TRBV5-5 and TRBJ2-7): DAGVTQSPTHLIKTRGQQVTLRCSPISGHKSVSWYQQVLGQGPQFIFQYYEKEERGRGNFPDRFSARQFPNYSSELNVNALLLGDSALYLCASSADSNPYEQYFGPGTRLTVT.

This clonotype was detected ten times or more. The DNA is omitted, as the CDR3 cannot be located on it reliably, and the CDR3 follows TCRdb's listing. This chain uses TRBV20-1 with TRBJ2-1; the table assigns TRBD1, which was not confirmed against the DNA. The V gene's germline CDR1 is DFQATT and CDR2 SNEGSKA (reference sequence). The CDR3 spans 16 amino acids, including both terminal residues. CDR3: CSASAWFGAGYNEQFF.

The DNA for the CDR3 is TGTGCCAGCAGCCGTTTTAAAAGGGCGGACGAGCAGTACTTC. This gives the protein CASSRFKRADEQYF. The genes are TRBV6-5 and TRBJ2-7; D unresolved. CDR3 length: 14 residues. V was trimmed by 6 bases and J by 5 bases, leaving 17 bases between them. Per the germline V gene, CDR1 is MNHEY and CDR2 is SVGAGI.

V is TRBV7-3 and J is TRBJ2-1; D gene ambiguous. Germline V CDR1 and CDR2: SGHTA, FQGTGA. Trimming cost V 2 bases and J 6 bases, with 11 bases left between them. The CDR3 has 14 amino acids. CDR3 residues: CASSLESATNEQFF. The CDR3 DNA reads TGTGCCAGCAGCTTAGAATCAGCGACCAATGAGCAGTTCTTC.

This clonotype occurred many times. V and J are TRBV7-3 and TRBJ2-3; TRBD2 matches at 10 bases. V gave up 3 bases and J gave up 6 bases; unmatched junction bases: 6. The length of the CDR3 is 15 residues. CDR1 is SGHTA, CDR2 FQGTGA, per germline. CDR3 protein: CASSLSGGGEDTQYF. CDR3 bases: TGTGCCAGCAGCTTGAGCGGGGGGGGCGAGGATACGCAGTATTTT.